This TCR beta chain was observed in a study of cytomegalovirus exposure and HLA in healthy donors. Study results and limitations: There were 150 to 200 TCR beta chains listed as cytomegalovirus-associated.

CDR3 length: 15 residues. Deletions cut 6 bases from V and 0 bases from J, with 12 bases between. Germline V gives CDR1 MNHNS, CDR2 SASEGT. The donors were members of the validation cohort, which comprised approximately 120 subjects and was separate from the first cohort of about 700 subjects. Sequenced by immunoSEQ multiplex PCR; TCRdb stores in-frame clones only, minus some. The sample holds roughly 60,000 clones, 90% to 95% seen once. Notes on this clone: As yet, its antigen is unknown.

V and J are TRBV6-1 and TRBJ2-1, with unresolved D. This sequence was found in a woman under 30 in good health and CMV-seropositive. The sample comprised PBMCs. CDR3 protein: CASSRRWSSYNEQFF. CDR3 in DNA: TGTGCCAGCAGCCGACGTTGGAGCTCCTACAATGAGCAGTTCTTC.